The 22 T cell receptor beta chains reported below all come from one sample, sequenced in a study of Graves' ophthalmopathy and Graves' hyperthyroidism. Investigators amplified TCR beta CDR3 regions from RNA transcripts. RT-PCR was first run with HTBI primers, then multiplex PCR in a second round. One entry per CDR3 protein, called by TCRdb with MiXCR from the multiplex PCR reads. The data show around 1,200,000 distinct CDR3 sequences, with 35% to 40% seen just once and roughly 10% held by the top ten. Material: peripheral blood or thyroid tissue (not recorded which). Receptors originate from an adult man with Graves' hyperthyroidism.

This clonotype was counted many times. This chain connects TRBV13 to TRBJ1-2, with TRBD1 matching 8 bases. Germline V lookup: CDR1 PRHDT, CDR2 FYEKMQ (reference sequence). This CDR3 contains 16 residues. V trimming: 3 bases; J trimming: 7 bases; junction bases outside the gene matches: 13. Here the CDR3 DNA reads TGTGCCAGCAGCTTCGTTGGACAGGGCCTAAAGGTTGGCTACACCTTC. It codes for CASSFVGQGLKVGYTF.

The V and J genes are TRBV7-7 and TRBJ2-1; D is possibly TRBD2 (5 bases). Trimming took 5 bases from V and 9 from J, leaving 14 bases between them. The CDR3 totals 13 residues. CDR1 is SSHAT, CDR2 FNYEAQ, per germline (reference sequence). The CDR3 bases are TGTGCCAGCAGCACTGGAGTAGCGACTGAGCAGTTCTTC. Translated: CASSTGVATEQFF.

The CDR3 nucleotides read TGTGCCAGCAGCTTTAGGACTATTGGTCGCTACACCGGGGAGCTGTTTTTT. Its translation is CASSFRTIGRYTGELFF. The chain carries TRBV11-2 and TRBJ2-2; tentatively, D is TRBD2 (6 bases). The CDR3 is 17 residues long. Germline V gives CDR1 SGHAT, CDR2 FQNNGV. V was clipped by 3 bases and J by 3 bases, with 17 bases between them.

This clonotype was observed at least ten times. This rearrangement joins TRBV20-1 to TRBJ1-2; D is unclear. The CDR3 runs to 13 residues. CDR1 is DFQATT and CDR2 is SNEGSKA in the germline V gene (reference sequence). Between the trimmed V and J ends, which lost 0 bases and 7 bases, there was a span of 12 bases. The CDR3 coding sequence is TGCAGTGCTAGAGATGGTGGTTTTGGTGGCTACACCTTC. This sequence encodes CSARDGGFGGYTF.

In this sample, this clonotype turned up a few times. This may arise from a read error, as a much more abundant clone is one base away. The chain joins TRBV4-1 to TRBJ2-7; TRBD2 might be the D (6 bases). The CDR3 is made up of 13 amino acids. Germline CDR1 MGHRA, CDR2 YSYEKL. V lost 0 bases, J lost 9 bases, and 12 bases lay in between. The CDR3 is CASSQEHLGGQYF. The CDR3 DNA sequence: TGCGCCAGCAGCCAAGAACACTTGGGGGGGCAGTACTTC.

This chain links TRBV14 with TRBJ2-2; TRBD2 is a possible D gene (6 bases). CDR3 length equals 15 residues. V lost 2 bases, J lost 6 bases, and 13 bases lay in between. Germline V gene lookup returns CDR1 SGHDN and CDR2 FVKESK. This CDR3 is CASSQSGDWAGELFF. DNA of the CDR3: TGTGCCAGCAGCCAATCGGGAGACTGGGCCGGGGAGCTGTTTTTT.

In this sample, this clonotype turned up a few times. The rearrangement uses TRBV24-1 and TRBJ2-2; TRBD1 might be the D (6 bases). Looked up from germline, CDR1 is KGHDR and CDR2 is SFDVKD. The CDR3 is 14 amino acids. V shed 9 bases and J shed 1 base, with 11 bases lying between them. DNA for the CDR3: TGTGCCACCTCAAAGACAGGGAACACCGGGGAGCTGTTTTTT. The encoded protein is CATSKTGNTGELFF.

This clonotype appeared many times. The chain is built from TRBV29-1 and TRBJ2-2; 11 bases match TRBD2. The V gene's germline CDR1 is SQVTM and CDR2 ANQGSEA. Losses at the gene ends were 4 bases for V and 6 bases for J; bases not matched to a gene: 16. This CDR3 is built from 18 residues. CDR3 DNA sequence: TGCAGCGTTGGCCGGAAACGGGAACTAGCGGGGGACGCCGGGGAGCTGTTTTTT. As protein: CSVGRKRELAGDAGELFF.

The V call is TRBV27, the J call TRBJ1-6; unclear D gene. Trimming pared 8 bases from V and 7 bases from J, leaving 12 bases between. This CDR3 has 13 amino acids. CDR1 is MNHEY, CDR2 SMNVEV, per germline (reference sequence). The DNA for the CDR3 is TGTGCCAGCGCTCCTAGGGAGAATTCACCCCTCCACTTT. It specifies CASAPRENSPLHF.

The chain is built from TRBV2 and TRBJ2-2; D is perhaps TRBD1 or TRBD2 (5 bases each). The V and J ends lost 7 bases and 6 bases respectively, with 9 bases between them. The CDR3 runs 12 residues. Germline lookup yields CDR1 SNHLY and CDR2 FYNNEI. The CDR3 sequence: CASKGESGELFF. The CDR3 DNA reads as TGTGCCAGCAAAGGGGAGTCCGGGGAGCTGTTTTTT. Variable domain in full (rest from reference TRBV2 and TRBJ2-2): EPEVTQTPSHQVTQMGQEVILRCVPISNHLYFYWYRQILGQKVEFLVSFYNNEISEKSEIFDDQFSVERPDGSNFTLKIRSTKLEDSAMYFCASKGESGELFFGEGSRLTVL.

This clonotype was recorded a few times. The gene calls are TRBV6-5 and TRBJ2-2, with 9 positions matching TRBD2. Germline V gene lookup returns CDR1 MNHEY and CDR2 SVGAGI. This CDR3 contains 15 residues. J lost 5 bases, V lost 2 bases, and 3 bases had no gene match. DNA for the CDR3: TGTGCCAGCAGTTACGCGGGAGGGCCGACCGGGGAGCTGTTTTTT. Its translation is CASSYAGGPTGELFF.

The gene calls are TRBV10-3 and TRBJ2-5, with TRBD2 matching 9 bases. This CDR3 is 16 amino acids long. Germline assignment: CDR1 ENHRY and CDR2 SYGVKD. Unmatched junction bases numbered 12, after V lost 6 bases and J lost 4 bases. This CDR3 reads CAISETHSGSAETQYF. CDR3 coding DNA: TGTGCCATCAGCGAGACCCATAGCGGGAGTGCAGAGACCCAGTACTTC.

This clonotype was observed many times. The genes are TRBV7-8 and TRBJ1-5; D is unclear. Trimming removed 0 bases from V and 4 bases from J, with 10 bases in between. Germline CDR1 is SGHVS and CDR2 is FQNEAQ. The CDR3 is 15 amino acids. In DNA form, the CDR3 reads TGTGCCAGCAGCTTAGCGCTCGGAGATAATCAGCCCCAGCATTTT. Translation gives CASSLALGDNQPQHF.

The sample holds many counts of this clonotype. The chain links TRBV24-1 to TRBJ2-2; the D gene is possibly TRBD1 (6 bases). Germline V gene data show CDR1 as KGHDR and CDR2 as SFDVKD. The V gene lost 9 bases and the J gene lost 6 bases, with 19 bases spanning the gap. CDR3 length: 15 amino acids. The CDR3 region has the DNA TGTGCCACCCGAGGACAGCCAGCCGGACCCGGGGAGCTGTTTTTT. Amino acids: CATRGQPAGPGELFF.

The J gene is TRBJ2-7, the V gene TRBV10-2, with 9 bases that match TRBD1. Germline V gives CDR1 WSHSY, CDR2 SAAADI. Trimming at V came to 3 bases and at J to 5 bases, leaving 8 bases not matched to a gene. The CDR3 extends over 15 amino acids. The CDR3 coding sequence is TGCGCCAGCAGTGACTCCGGGACAGGGAACAACGAGCAGTACTTC. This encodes CASSDSGTGNNEQYF.

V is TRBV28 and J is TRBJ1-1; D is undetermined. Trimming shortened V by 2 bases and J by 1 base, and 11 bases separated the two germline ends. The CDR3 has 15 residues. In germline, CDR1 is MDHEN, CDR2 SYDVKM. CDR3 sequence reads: CASSLRGGKNTEAFF. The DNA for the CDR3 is TGTGCCAGCAGTTTACGGGGTGGCAAGAACACTGAAGCTTTCTTT. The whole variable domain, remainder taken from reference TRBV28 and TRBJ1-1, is DVKVTQSSRYLVKRTGEKVFLECVQDMDHENMFWYRQDPGLGLRLIYFSYDVKMKEKGDIPEGYSVSREKKERFSLILESASTNQTSMYLCASSLRGGKNTEAFFGQGTRLTVV.

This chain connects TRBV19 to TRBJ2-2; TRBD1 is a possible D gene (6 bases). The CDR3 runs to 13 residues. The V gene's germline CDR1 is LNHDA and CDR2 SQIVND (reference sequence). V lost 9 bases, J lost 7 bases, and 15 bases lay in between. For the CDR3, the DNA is TGTGCCAGGAGCTGGGGGCAAAGCGGGGAGCTGTTTTTT. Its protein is CARSWGQSGELFF. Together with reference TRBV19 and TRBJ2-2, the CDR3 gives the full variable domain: DGGITQSPKYLFRKEGQNVTLSCEQNLNHDAMYWYRQDPGQGLRLIYYSQIVNDFQKGDIAEGYSVSREKKESFPLTVTSAQKNPTAFYLCARSWGQSGELFFGEGSRLTVL.

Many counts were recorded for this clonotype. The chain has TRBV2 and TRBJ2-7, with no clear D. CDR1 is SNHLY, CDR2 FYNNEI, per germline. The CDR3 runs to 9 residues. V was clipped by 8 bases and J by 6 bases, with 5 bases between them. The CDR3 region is CASGGEQYF. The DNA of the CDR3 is TGTGCCAGCGGCGGCGAGCAGTACTTC.

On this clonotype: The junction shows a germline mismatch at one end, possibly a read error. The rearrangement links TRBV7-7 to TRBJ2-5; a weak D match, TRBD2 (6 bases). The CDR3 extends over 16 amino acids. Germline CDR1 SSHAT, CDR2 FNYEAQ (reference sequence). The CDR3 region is CASSQPRDSSQETQYF. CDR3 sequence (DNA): TGCGCCAGCAGCCAGCCCCGGGACTCAAGTCAAGAGACCCAGTACTTC.

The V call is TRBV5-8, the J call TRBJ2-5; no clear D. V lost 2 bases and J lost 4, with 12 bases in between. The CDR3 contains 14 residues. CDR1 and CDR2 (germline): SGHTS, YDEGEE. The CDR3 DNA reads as TGTGCCAGCAGCTTAATCCCAGACGGAGAGACCCAGTACTTC. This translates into CASSLIPDGETQYF.

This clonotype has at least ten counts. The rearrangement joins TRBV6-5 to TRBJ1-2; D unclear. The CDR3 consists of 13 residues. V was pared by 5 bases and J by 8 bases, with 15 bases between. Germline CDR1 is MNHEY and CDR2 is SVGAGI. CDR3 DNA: TGTGCCAGCAGTGTCCCGGGCGCGGGGGGCTACACCTTC. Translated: CASSVPGAGGYTF.

CDR3 bases: TGTGCCAGCAGTCCGGCGGTAGGGCCCTACCCTGAGCAGTACTTC. Encoded protein: CASSPAVGPYPEQYF. The gene calls are TRBV7-9 and TRBJ2-1; no reliable D call. The J call may be wrong; the DNA end is better matched by TRBJ2-7. CDR1 is SEHNR, CDR2 FQNEAQ, per germline (reference sequence). The CDR3 contains 15 residues.